The next 17 T cell receptor beta chains were all read from a single sample in a study of molecular identifiers for immune sequencing clone quantification. From the PCR reads, TCRdb called clonotypes with MiXCR, one entry per CDR3 protein. The table lists 300,000 to 400,000 distinct CDR3 sequences, roughly a quarter of them singletons. Material for sequencing was naive CD8+ T cells from blood, with Jurkat cell RNA spiked in. The sample's subset: FACS-sorted CD8+CD4-CCR7+CD45RA+ naive T cells. Receptors originate from a human donor in good health. Some libraries in this study had Jurkat cell RNA spiked in.

This clonotype has just a few counts. The chain recombines TRBV3-1 with TRBJ1-1; TRBD1 matches at 8 bases. The CDR3 sequence is 12 residues long. CDR1 and CDR2 from the germline V gene are LGHDT and YNNKEL (reference sequence). Trimming cost V 5 bases and J 7 bases; bases outside gene matches: 3. DNA for the CDR3: TGTGCCAGCAGCTTGGACAGGGATGAAGCTTTCTTT. Protein sequence: CASSLDRDEAFF.

As for this clonotype: No conserved phenylalanine or tryptophan ends this CDR3, so it is likely a read error. The chain is built from TRBV7-6 and TRBJ1-4; the match to TRBD1 covers 7 bases. V lost 5 bases and J lost 11; bases outside the gene matches: 14. The CDR3 totals 15 residues. CDR1 SGHVS and CDR2 FNYEAQ come from the germline V gene. CDR3 amino acids: CASSPRTGEGWKLFL. CDR3 sequence (DNA): TGTGCCAGCAGCCCCCGCACAGGGGAAGGTTGGAAACTGTTTCTT.

A word on this clonotype: A read error may produce the germline difference seen at one junction end. This chain connects TRBV11-2 to TRBJ2-1; D gene unclear. This CDR3 is 14 amino acids long. From germline, CDR1 is SGHAT and CDR2 FQNNGV. CDR3: CASSPEPSDNEQFF. CDR3 DNA: TGTGCCAGCAGCCCAGAGCCCTCCGACAATGAGCAGTTCTTC.

In its sample, this clonotype was seen many times. This sequence joins TRBV5-1 and TRBJ2-7; 7 bases line up with TRBD1. The V and J ends lost 3 bases and 6 bases, in that order; junction bases with no gene match: 12. CDR1 and CDR2 from the germline V gene are SGHRS and YFSETQ. The CDR3 covers 15 residues. CDR3 protein: CASSSMTGPVSEQYF. The CDR3 coding sequence is TGCGCCAGCAGCTCGATGACAGGGCCCGTTTCCGAGCAGTACTTC.

In this sample, this clonotype turned up many times. This chain links TRBV6-5 with TRBJ1-1, with D uncertain. The CDR3 has 14 residues. V was cut by 8 bases and J by 2 bases, with 15 bases left in between. CDR1 MNHEY and CDR2 SVGAGI come from the germline V gene. The DNA for the CDR3 is TGTGCCAGCCGGGCCGCAGCCGGTAACACTGAAGCTTTCTTT. Amino acids: CASRAAAGNTEAFF.

Many counts were recorded for this clonotype. The chain joins TRBV24-1 to TRBJ1-5; a possible D gene is TRBD1 (5 bases). V shed 4 bases and J shed 0 bases, with 12 bases lying between them. CDR3 size: 16 residues. CDR1 and CDR2 from the germline V gene are KGHDR and SFDVKD. CDR3 DNA sequence: TGTGCCACCAGTGAAACGCAGGGTAGTAGCAATCAGCCCCAGCATTTT. Amino acid sequence: CATSETQGSSNQPQHF.

The gene calls are TRBV20-1 and TRBJ2-3; TRBD2 agrees at 7 bases. V shed 2 bases, J shed 2 bases, and the junction held 13 bases outside the gene matches. This CDR3 has 17 amino acids. Germline assignment: CDR1 DFQATT and CDR2 SNEGSKA (reference sequence). CDR3 sequence: CSARPNVLSGDTDTQYF. The CDR3 nucleotides are TGCAGTGCTAGACCCAACGTTTTAAGCGGGGACACAGATACGCAGTATTTT.

At least ten counts were recorded for this clonotype. Here the CDR3 DNA reads TGTGCCAGCAGCGAAGGGACAGCCTATGGCTACACCTTC. Translated: CASSEGTAYGYTF. This rearrangement joins TRBV7-8 to TRBJ1-2; 7 bases agree with TRBD1. With V trimmed by 5 bases and J by 4 bases, 4 bases remained unmatched. Germline V gene lookup returns CDR1 SGHVS and CDR2 FQNEAQ. The CDR3 contains 13 residues.

This clonotype was seen only once. One base away lies a much larger clone, so this may be a sequencing read error. The V call is TRBV12-3 or TRBV12-4, the J call TRBJ2-6; TRBD1 might be the D (5 bases). The CDR3 runs 16 residues. CDR3: CASRPAFGSGADVLTF. CDR3 coding DNA: TGTGCCAGCAGGCCAGCTTTCGGCTCTGGGGCCGACGTCCTGACTTTC.

This clonotype was seen ten or more times. V gene TRBV15 combines with J gene TRBJ2-4; unclear D gene. CDR1 and CDR2 (germline): LNHNV, YYDKDF (reference sequence). V was trimmed by 3 bases and J by 0 bases, leaving 12 bases between them. The CDR3 loop spans 16 amino acids. For the CDR3, the DNA is TGTGCCACCAGCAGTGCCCACAGCCTAGCCAAAAACATTCAGTACTTC. This gives the protein CATSSAHSLAKNIQYF.

To note about this clonotype: Just one base apart from a much larger clone, this may be a read error. As DNA, the CDR3 is TGTGTCAGCAGCCGACGATCACCTGGGGCAGATACGCAGTATTTT. Encoded protein: CVSSRRSPGADTQYF. This sequence joins TRBV7-2 and TRBJ2-3; D gene unclear. The CDR3 runs to 15 residues. Germline V gene sequence: CDR1 SGHTA, CDR2 FQGNSA.

This clonotype has ten or more counts. The rearrangement links TRBV29-1 to TRBJ2-2; the D gene is possibly TRBD1 (6 bases). The length of the CDR3 is 15 residues. Germline assignment: CDR1 SQVTM and CDR2 ANQGSEA. The germline V and J ends were trimmed by 3 bases and 5 bases, with 16 bases remaining between them. CDR3 coding DNA: TGCAGCGTTGAGTGGCAGGGGAGTTTAACCGGGGAGCTGTTTTTT. Translating it yields CSVEWQGSLTGELFF.

This clonotype was recorded a few times. The V call is TRBV14, the J call TRBJ1-1; D not resolved. The CDR3 totals 14 residues. V shed 1 base and J shed 4 bases, with 10 bases lying between them. Germline CDR1 and CDR2: SGHDN and FVKESK. CDR3: CASSQVGLGTEAFF. The CDR3 bases are TGTGCCAGCAGCCAAGTGGGGTTAGGCACTGAAGCTTTCTTT. Full variable domain (remainder filled in from reference TRBV14 and TRBJ1-1): EAGVTQFPSHSVIEKGQTVTLRCDPISGHDNLYWYRRVMGKEIKFLLHFVKESKQDESGMPNNRFLAERTGGTYSTLKVQPAELEDSGVYFCASSQVGLGTEAFFGQGTRLTVV.

This clonotype was seen a single time. A much larger clonotype is one base distant, so this may be a read error. The CDR3 protein is CASRWRQGWSGYTF. CDR3 DNA: TGTGCCAGCAGATGGAGACAGGGGTGGAGTGGCTACACCTTC. The chain uses TRBV28 and TRBJ1-2; 8 nucleotides align to TRBD1. Trimming cost V 6 bases and J 7 bases; bases outside gene matches: 10. Per the germline V gene, CDR1 is MDHEN and CDR2 is SYDVKM. This CDR3 region has 14 residues.

With regard to this clonotype: A clone one base away is much larger, so this may be a read error. The chain combines TRBV28 with TRBJ2-3; D possibly corresponds to TRBD2 (5 bases). The CDR3 covers 13 residues. The germline V gene has CDR1 MDHEN and CDR2 SYDVKM. Here the CDR3 DNA reads TGTGCCAGTCATTCCGCTAGCACAGATACGCGGTATTTT. This encodes CASHSASTDTRYF.

This clonotype has just a few counts. V and J are TRBV7-2 and TRBJ2-7, with a possible D match to TRBD2 (6 bases). The CDR3 is 15 amino acids. The germline V gene encodes CDR1 SGHTA and CDR2 FQGNSA. The V and J ends lost 4 bases and 7 bases respectively, with 20 bases between them. The DNA of the CDR3 is TGTGCCAGCAGCTACCCGGGACTGGGCGGCGGGGAGCAGTACTTC. It is translated as CASSYPGLGGGEQYF. Using reference TRBV7-2 and TRBJ2-7 for the parts outside the CDR3, the full variable domain is GAGVSQSPSNKVTEKGKDVELRCDPISGHTALYWYRQSLGQGLEFLIYFQGNSAPDKSGLPSDRFSAERTGGSVSTLTIQRTQQEDSAVYLCASSYPGLGGGEQYFGPGTRLTVT.

The genes are TRBV19 and TRBJ2-1, with D possibly TRBD2 on 7 matching bases. The CDR3 spans 15 residues. Trimming cost V 4 bases and J 2 bases, with 12 bases left between them. CDR1 is LNHDA and CDR2 is SQIVND in the germline V gene (reference sequence). The CDR3 here is CASSNSGGTYNEQFF. The CDR3 nucleotides read TGTGCCAGTAGTAACTCGGGGGGCACCTACAATGAGCAGTTCTTC.